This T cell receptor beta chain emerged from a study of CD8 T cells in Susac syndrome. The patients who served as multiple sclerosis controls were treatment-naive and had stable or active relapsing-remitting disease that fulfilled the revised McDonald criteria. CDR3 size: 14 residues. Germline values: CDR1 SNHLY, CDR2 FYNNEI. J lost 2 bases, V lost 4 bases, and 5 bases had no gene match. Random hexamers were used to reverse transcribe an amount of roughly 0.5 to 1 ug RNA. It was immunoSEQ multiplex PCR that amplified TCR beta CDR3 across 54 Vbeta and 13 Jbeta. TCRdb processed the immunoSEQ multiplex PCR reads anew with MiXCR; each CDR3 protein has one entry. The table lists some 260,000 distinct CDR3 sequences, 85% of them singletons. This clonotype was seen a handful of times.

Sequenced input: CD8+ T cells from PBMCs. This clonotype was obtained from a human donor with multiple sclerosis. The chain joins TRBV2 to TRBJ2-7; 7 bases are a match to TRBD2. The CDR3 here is CASSGRESTYEQYF. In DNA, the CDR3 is TGTGCCAGCAGTGGGCGGGAGTCCACCTACGAGCAGTACTTC.